This entry lists 24 T cell receptor beta chains sequenced from one sample in a study of T-cell memory formation after mild COVID-19. TCRdb re-derived calls from the 5' RACE reads in MiXCR, one entry per CDR3 protein. Altogether approximately 230,000 distinct CDR3 sequences are present, approximately 16% being singletons, with the ten largest covering approximately 3.6%. Material for sequencing was PBMCs or a T cell subset sorted from them (not recorded which). The receptors originated from a man between 18 and 29 years old who had mild COVID-19 (a few samples of this study predate the infection). Cell type and time point are not known.

This chain connects TRBV29-1 to TRBJ1-4, with 8 bases identical to TRBD1. The CDR3 covers 14 residues. The V gene's germline CDR1 is SQVTM and CDR2 ANQGSEA. The junction had 3 bases not matched to a gene; V was cut back by 4 bases and J by 2 bases. CDR3 sequence: CSVARGLTNEKLFF. The CDR3 nucleotides read TGCAGCGTTGCCAGGGGGCTGACTAATGAAAAACTGTTTTTT. Filled out from reference TRBV29-1 and TRBJ1-4, the complete variable domain reads SAVISQKPSRDICQRGTSLTIQCQVDSQVTMMFWYRQQPGQSLTLIATANQGSEATYESGFVIDKFPISRPNLTFSTLTVSNMSPEDSSIYLCSVARGLTNEKLFFGSGTQLSVL.

V is TRBV7-9 and J is TRBJ1-4; D might be TRBD1 (6 bases). V lost 5 bases and J lost 5, with 12 bases in between. CDR1 and CDR2 (germline): SEHNR, FQNEAQ (reference sequence). The CDR3 extends over 14 amino acids. This CDR3 is CASSRQDLNEKLFF. CDR3 nucleotides: TGTGCCAGCAGCCGACAGGATCTAAATGAAAAACTGTTTTTT.

The chain couples TRBV15 to TRBJ2-3; D ambiguous. Germline CDR1 is LNHNV and CDR2 is YYDKDF (reference sequence). V was clipped by 4 bases and J by 3 bases, with 14 bases between them. The CDR3 runs to 15 residues. DNA of the CDR3: TGTGCCACCAGCATCCGGGCCCGAGAGACAGATACGCAGTATTTT. Translated: CATSIRARETDTQYF.

This chain joins TRBV20-1 and TRBJ1-3; D gene unclear. Trimming pared 0 bases from V and 0 bases from J, leaving 12 bases between. The CDR3 totals 16 residues. Germline assignment: CDR1 DFQATT and CDR2 SNEGSKA (reference sequence). This chain's CDR3 is CSARDRLGSSGNTIYF. CDR3 nucleotides: TGCAGTGCTAGAGATCGTTTGGGAAGCTCTGGAAACACCATATATTTT.

At least ten counts were recorded for this clonotype. The chain is built from TRBV27 and TRBJ2-3, with 7 bases that match TRBD2. V lost 5 bases to trimming and J lost 8 bases; unmatched junction nucleotides: 10. CDR3 length equals 14 residues. Germline-derived CDR1 and CDR2 are MNHEY and SMNVEV (reference sequence). CDR3 DNA sequence: TGTGCCAGCAGTCAGCGGGACCCCGTAGGTACGCAGTATTTT. It encodes CASSQRDPVGTQYF.

This clonotype was observed a handful of times. CDR3 sequence: CASSTRTAGNTIYF. Written as DNA, the CDR3 is TGTGCCAGCAGCACCCGGACAGCAGGAAACACCATATATTTT. The chain couples TRBV7-9 to TRBJ1-3, with D perhaps TRBD1 (6 bases). Trimming pared 5 bases from V and 4 bases from J, leaving 12 bases between. CDR3 length equals 14 residues. Per germline, CDR1 SEHNR and CDR2 FQNEAQ (reference sequence).

V and J are TRBV9 and TRBJ1-2, with D uncertain. The V gene's germline CDR1 is SGDLS and CDR2 YYNGEE. This CDR3 is 13 amino acids long. The ends were cut back, 4 bases at V and 5 bases at J, with 12 bases in the middle. The CDR3 nucleotides are TGTGCCAGCAGCTATCCGACAAGTTATGGCTACACCTTC. The encoded protein is CASSYPTSYGYTF.

This clonotype turned up a few times. The V call is TRBV5-4, the J call TRBJ2-7; D gene ambiguous. The CDR3 has 13 amino acids. Germline V gene lookup returns CDR1 SGHNT and CDR2 YYREEE (reference sequence). V was pared by 0 bases and J by 4 bases, with 8 bases between. CDR3 region: CASSLDPDYEQYF. In DNA, the CDR3 is TGTGCCAGCAGCTTGGACCCCGATTACGAGCAGTACTTC.

The CDR3 is CASIPGGGTDTQYF. The CDR3 DNA is TGCGCCAGCATCCCGGGGGGGGGCACAGATACGCAGTATTTT. The V call is TRBV10-2, the J call TRBJ2-3; 8 bases align to TRBD2. This CDR3 is built from 14 residues. The junction had 4 bases not matched to a gene; V was cut back by 7 bases and J by 1 base. Germline V gene sequence: CDR1 WSHSY, CDR2 SAAADI.

This clonotype occurred a few times. The chain links TRBV4-1 to TRBJ1-1; D perhaps matches TRBD1 (5 bases). The germline V gene encodes CDR1 MGHRA and CDR2 YSYEKL. This CDR3 comprises 18 residues. V dropped 4 bases and J dropped 2 bases, with 23 bases sitting between them. CDR3 sequence: CASSPKPPGLTINTEAFF. The CDR3 DNA reads TGCGCCAGCAGCCCAAAACCGCCGGGACTCACAATAAACACTGAAGCTTTCTTT.

The J gene is TRBJ2-7, the V gene TRBV12-3 or TRBV12-4; D gene ambiguous. V dropped 5 bases and J dropped 1 base, with 15 bases sitting between them. The CDR3 sequence is 15 residues long. In DNA, the CDR3 is TGTGCCAGCAGTGGAGACGGGTTGAAGTCCTACGAGCAGTACTTC. Its protein is CASSGDGLKSYEQYF.

V usage is TRBV6-4 and J usage is TRBJ2-3; 9 nucleotides match TRBD2. Germline CDR1 MRHNA, CDR2 SNTAGT. The CDR3 is made up of 13 amino acids. The J segment lost 4 bases and the V segment lost 6 bases, leaving 2 bases of the junction unmatched. CDR3 coding DNA: TGTGCCAGCAGGGCTAGCGGGGCAGATACGCAGTATTTT. Translating it yields CASRASGADTQYF.

This clonotype was found a few times. This sequence joins TRBV5-1 and TRBJ2-2, with D hard to call. The V end lost 1 base, the J end lost 6 bases, and 7 bases lay between the germline ends. This CDR3 region has 13 residues. Per the germline V gene, CDR1 is SGHRS and CDR2 is YFSETQ. Here the CDR3 reads CASSLRPAGELFF. The CDR3 DNA reads TGCGCCAGCAGCTTGCGTCCAGCCGGGGAGCTGTTTTTT.

The chain carries TRBV20-1 and TRBJ2-7, with D perhaps TRBD2 (5 bases). The CDR3 loop spans 13 amino acids. CDR1 is DFQATT and CDR2 is SNEGSKA in the germline V gene (reference sequence). V lost 3 bases, J lost 1 base, and 10 bases lay in between. The CDR3 nucleotides are TGCAGTGCTAGCACGAGGGCGTCCTACGAGCAGTACGTC. Translating it yields CSASTRASYEQYV.

The chain carries TRBV4-2 and TRBJ1-2, with D uncertain. Germline V lookup: CDR1 LGHNA, CDR2 YNFKEQ. This CDR3 has 11 amino acids. The DNA of the CDR3 is TGTCGGAGGCGCCCTTTCTATGGCTACACCTTC. This gives the protein CRRRPFYGYTF.

DNA of the CDR3: TGTGCCAGCAGTTACAGGCCGGGGTACAGGGGTTCGATCGAGACCCAGTACTTC. It codes for CASSYRPGYRGSIETQYF. V gene TRBV6-2 or TRBV6-3 combines with J gene TRBJ2-5; the match to TRBD1 covers 7 bases. The CDR3 runs to 18 residues. The V gene's germline CDR1 is MNHEY and CDR2 SVGEGT. The V gene end was trimmed by 2 bases and the J gene end by 5 bases; junction bases not matched to a gene: 17.

This clonotype occurred a few times. This chain uses TRBV20-1 with TRBJ2-2, with TRBD2 matching 10 bases. Trimming took 5 bases from V and 7 from J; bases not matched to a gene: 4. In germline, CDR1 is DFQATT, CDR2 SNEGSKA (reference sequence). The CDR3 runs 13 residues. The CDR3 region is CSAPGTSDGELFF. In DNA, the CDR3 is TGCAGTGCTCCTGGGACTAGCGACGGGGAGCTGTTTTTT.

Ten or more counts support this clonotype. V gene TRBV5-1 combines with J gene TRBJ2-3; D is possibly TRBD1 (5 bases). The V and J ends lost 1 base and 0 bases respectively, with 9 bases between them. The CDR3 spans 15 residues. Germline V CDR1 and CDR2: SGHRS, YFSETQ. As DNA, the CDR3 is TGCGCCAGCAGCTTGCGTCAGGGTAGCACAGATACGCAGTATTTT. This encodes CASSLRQGSTDTQYF.

This clonotype was found a few times. The chain is built from TRBV7-2 and TRBJ2-5, with a possible D match to TRBD2 (6 bases). This CDR3 is built from 13 residues. The germline gives CDR1 SGHTA, CDR2 FQGNSA. V shed 7 bases and J shed 13 bases, with 22 bases lying between them. The CDR3 protein is CASTTSHRGLPYF. The CDR3, as DNA: TGTGCCAGCACCACATCTCACCGGGGACTCCCGTACTTC.

This clonotype was observed a handful of times. The chain combines TRBV18 with TRBJ2-7, with D possibly being TRBD2 (5 bases). This CDR3 contains 13 residues. Germline CDR1 reads KGHSH; CDR2 reads LQKENI. The V end lost 0 bases, the J end lost 3 bases, and 6 bases lay between the germline ends. DNA for the CDR3: TGTGCCAGCTCACCACCGGACTTCTACGAGCAGTACTTC. This translates into CASSPPDFYEQYF. Full variable domain (rest looked up from reference TRBV18 and TRBJ2-7): NAGVMQNPRHLVRRRGQEARLRCSPMKGHSHVYWYRQLPEEGLKFMVYLQKENIIDESGMPKERFSAEFPKEGPSILRIQQVVRGDSAAYFCASSPPDFYEQYFGPGTRLTVT.

This chain joins TRBV20-1 and TRBJ1-2, with D possibly being TRBD1 (6 bases). The V gene lost 8 bases and the J gene lost 5 bases, with 21 bases spanning the gap. The CDR3 loop spans 14 amino acids. The germline V gene encodes CDR1 DFQATT and CDR2 SNEGSKA (reference sequence). CDR3 residues: CSSIGGNHKYGYTF. Written as DNA, the CDR3 is TGCAGTTCAATAGGGGGGAACCACAAATATGGCTACACCTTC.

The rearrangement uses TRBV5-8 and TRBJ1-1; D possibly corresponds to TRBD1 (6 bases). Germline V CDR1 and CDR2: SGHTS, YDEGEE. This CDR3 has 15 residues. V was pared by 2 bases and J by 4 bases, with 15 bases between. CDR3 sequence reads: CASSFVGVTGTEAFF. The DNA for the CDR3 is TGTGCCAGCAGCTTTGTAGGGGTGACAGGCACTGAAGCTTTCTTT. Based on the CDR3 plus reference TRBV5-8 and TRBJ1-1, the full variable domain is EAGVTQSPTHLIKTRGQQATLRCSPISGHTSVYWYQQALGLGLQFLLWYDEGEERNRGNFPPRFSGRQFPNYSSELNVNALELEDSALYLCASSFVGVTGTEAFFGQGTRLTVV.

This clonotype was found a few times. The chain couples TRBV28 to TRBJ2-7; D not certain. This CDR3 comprises 13 residues. The V gene's germline CDR1 is MDHEN and CDR2 SYDVKM. Between the trimmed V and J ends, which lost 5 bases and 5 bases, there was a span of 13 bases. CDR3 sequence (DNA): TGTGCCAGCAGTGAGACGGCGAGAAACGAGCAGTACGTC. Residues: CASSETARNEQYV.

The V call is TRBV2, the J call TRBJ1-1; 8 bases fit TRBD1. Germline CDR1 reads SNHLY; CDR2 reads FYNNEI. The CDR3 totals 13 residues. J gave up 6 bases and V 6 bases, and 6 bases lay outside the gene matches. This CDR3 is CASRKTGGAEAFF. CDR3 nucleotides: TGTGCCAGCAGAAAAACAGGGGGGGCTGAAGCTTTCTTT.